This T cell receptor beta chain was sequenced during a study of OX40 agonist ivuxolimab in advanced cancers. Overall study results and limits: The mean number of expanded clones was higher in CD8+ T cells than in CD4+. CD4+ and CD8+ blood T cells expanded clonally by week 6 at 0.1 to 3.0 mg/kg. Some nonresponders also had low normalized T-cell clonal expansion.

Autoimmune disease history or systemic immunosuppression meant exclusion. This CDR3 has 15 amino acids. In germline, CDR1 is ENHRY, CDR2 SYGVKD. Trimming removed 3 bases at V and 0 bases at J, with 12 bases between. On this clone itself: Its antigen is not known.

Clones were read by immunoSEQ multiplex PCR, and TCRdb kept only the in-frame ones, dropping some. The repertoire consists of about 67,000 clones, with over 75% occurring once and the leading ten covering 0.25% to 0.3%. This clonotype was obtained from an adult with an advanced solid tumor such as melanoma, head and neck, liver or kidney cancer. The chain is built from TRBV10-3 and TRBJ2-7; D call uncertain. The sample consisted of CD4+ or CD8+ T cells sorted from blood, taken in a trial of the OX40 agonist ivuxolimab. The CDR3 region is CAISESGTSSYEQYF. CDR3 DNA sequence: TGTGCCATCAGTGAATCGGGTACGAGCTCCTACGAGCAGTACTTC.